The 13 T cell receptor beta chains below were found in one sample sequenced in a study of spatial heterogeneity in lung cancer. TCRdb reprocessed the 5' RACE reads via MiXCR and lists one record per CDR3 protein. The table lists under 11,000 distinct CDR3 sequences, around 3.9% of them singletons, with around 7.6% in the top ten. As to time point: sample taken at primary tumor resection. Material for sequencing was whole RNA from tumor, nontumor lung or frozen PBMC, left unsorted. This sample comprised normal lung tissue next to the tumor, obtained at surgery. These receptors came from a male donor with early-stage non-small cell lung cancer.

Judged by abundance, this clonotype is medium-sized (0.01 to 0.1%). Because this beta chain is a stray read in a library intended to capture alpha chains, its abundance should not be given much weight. CDR3 region: CASSPTWGQRNEKLFF. CDR3 coding DNA: TGCGCCAGCAGCCCGACATGGGGTCAGAGGAATGAAAAACTGTTTTTT. This chain links TRBV5-1 with TRBJ1-4; D remains unclear. V shed 4 bases and J shed 5 bases, with 18 bases lying between them. The CDR3 is 16 residues long. Looked up from germline, CDR1 is SGHRS and CDR2 is YFSETQ.

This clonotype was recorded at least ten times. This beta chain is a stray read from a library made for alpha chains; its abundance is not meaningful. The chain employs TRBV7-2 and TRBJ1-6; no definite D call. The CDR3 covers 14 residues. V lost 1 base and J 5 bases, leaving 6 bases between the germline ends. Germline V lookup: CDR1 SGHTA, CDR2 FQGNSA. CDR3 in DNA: TGTGCCAGCAGCTTAGACTGGAATAATTCACCCCTCCACTTT. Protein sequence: CASSLDWNNSPLHF.

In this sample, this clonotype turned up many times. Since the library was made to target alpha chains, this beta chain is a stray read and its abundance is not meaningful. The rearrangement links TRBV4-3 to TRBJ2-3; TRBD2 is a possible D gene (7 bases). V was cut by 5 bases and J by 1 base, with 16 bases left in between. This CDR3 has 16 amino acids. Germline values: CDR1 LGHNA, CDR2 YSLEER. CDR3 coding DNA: TGCGCCAGCAGCTTCGTATGGGAGGGGGGCACAGATACGCAGTATTTT. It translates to CASSFVWEGGTDTQYF.

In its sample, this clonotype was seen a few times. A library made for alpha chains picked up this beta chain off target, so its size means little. CDR3 amino acids: CASSLYASGNNEQYF. The CDR3 coding sequence is TGTGCCAGCAGCTTATACGCTAGCGGGAACAACGAGCAGTACTTC. The chain combines TRBV7-2 with TRBJ2-7, with TRBD2 identical over 9 bases. J lost 5 bases, V lost 2 bases, and 7 bases had no gene match. There are 15 residues in the CDR3. Germline lookup yields CDR1 SGHTA and CDR2 FQGNSA.

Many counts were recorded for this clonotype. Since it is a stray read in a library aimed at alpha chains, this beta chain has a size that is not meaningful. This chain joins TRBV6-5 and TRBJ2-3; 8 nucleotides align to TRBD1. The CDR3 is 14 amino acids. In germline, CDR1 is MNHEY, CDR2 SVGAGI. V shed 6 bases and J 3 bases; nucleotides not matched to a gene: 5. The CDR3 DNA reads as TGTGCCAGCAGGGACACAGGGGGGACAGATACGCAGTATTTT. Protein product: CASRDTGGTDTQYF.

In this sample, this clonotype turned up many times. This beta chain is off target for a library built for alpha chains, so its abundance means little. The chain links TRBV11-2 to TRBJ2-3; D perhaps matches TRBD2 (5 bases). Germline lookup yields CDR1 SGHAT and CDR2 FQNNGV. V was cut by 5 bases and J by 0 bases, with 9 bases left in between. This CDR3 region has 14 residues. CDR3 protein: CASSPRGSTDTQYF. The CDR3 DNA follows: TGTGCCAGCAGCCCCCGAGGGAGCACAGATACGCAGTATTTT.

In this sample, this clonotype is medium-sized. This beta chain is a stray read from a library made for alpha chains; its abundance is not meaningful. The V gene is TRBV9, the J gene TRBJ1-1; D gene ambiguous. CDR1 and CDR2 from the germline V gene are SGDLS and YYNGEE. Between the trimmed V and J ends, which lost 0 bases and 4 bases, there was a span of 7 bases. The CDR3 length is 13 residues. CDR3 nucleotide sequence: TGTGCCAGCAGCGTAGCAAGTCGCACTGAAGCTTTCTTT. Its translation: CASSVASRTEAFF.

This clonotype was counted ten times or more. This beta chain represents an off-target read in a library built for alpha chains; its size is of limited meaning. The CDR3 region has the DNA TGTGCCAGCAGTGATGACCCTAGCCGGGGGACAGATACGCAGTATTTT. This encodes CASSDDPSRGTDTQYF. The rearrangement links TRBV6-4 to TRBJ2-3, with D perhaps matching TRBD2 (6 bases). Between the trimmed V and J ends, which lost 3 bases and 3 bases, there was a span of 16 bases. The length of the CDR3 is 16 residues. Germline V gives CDR1 MRHNA, CDR2 SNTAGT.

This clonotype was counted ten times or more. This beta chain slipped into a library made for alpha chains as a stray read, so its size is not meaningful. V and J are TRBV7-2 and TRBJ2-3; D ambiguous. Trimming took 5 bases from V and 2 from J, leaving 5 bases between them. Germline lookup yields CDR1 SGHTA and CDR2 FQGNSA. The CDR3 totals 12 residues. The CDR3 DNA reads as TGTGCCAGCAGCCCATACACAGATACGCAGTATTTT. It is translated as CASSPYTDTQYF.

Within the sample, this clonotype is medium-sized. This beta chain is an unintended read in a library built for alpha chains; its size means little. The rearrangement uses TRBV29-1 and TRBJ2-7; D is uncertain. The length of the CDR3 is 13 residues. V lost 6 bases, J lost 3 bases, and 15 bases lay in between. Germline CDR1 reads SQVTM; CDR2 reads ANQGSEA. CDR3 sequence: CSVVGRGNYEQYF. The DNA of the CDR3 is TGCAGCGTGGTAGGACGAGGAAACTACGAGCAGTACTTC.

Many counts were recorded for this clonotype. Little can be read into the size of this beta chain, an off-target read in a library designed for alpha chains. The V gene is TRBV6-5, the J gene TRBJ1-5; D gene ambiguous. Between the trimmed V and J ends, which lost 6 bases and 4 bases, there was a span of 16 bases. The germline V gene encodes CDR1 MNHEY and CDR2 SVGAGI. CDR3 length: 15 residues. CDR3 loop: CASRPYTGGNQPQHF. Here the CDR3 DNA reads TGTGCCAGCAGACCTTACACCGGCGGGAATCAGCCCCAGCATTTT.

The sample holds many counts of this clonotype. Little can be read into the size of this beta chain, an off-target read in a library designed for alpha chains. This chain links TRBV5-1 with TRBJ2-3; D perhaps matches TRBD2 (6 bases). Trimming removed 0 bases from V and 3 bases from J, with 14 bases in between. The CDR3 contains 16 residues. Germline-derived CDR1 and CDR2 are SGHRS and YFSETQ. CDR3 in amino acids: CASSLDSGGWTDTQYF. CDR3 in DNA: TGCGCCAGCAGCTTGGATAGCGGAGGTTGGACAGATACGCAGTATTTT.

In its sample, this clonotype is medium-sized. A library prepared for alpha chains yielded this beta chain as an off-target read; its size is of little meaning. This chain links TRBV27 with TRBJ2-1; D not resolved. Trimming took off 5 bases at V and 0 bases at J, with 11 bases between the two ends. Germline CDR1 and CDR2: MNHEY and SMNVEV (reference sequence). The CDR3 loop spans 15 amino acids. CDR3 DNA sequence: TGTGCCAGCAGTCGAGAGCTGAACTCCTACAATGAGCAGTTCTTC. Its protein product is CASSRELNSYNEQFF.